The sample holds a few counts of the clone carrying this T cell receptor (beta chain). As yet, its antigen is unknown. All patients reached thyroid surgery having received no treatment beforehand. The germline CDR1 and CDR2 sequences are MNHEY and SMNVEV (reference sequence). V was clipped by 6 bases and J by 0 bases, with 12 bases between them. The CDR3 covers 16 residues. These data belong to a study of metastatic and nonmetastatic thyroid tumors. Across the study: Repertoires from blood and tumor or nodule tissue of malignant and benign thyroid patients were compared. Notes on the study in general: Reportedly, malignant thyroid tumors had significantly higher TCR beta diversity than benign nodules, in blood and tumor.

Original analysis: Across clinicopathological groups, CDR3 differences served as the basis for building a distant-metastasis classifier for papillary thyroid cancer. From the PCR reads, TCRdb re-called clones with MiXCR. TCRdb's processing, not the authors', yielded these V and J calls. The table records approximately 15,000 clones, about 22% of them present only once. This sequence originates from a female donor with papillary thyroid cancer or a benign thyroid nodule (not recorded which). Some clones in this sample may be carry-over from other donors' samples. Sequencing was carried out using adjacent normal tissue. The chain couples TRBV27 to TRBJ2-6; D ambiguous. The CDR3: CASSRSANSGANVLTF. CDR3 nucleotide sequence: TGTGCCAGCAGCAGATCCGCCAACTCTGGGGCCAACGTCCTGACTTTC.